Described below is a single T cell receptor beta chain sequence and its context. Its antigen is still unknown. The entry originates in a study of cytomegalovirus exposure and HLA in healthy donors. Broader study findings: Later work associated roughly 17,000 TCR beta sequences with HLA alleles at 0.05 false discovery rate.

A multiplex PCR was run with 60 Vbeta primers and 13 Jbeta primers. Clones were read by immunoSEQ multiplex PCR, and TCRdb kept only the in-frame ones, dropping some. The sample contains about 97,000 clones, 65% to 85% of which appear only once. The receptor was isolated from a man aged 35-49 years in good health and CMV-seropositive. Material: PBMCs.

CDR3 nucleotide sequence: TGTGCCAGCAGTGAATACTCAGGGGGCAGGGGTAAGGGCTACACCTTC. This encodes CASSEYSGGRGKGYTF. The V and J genes are TRBV6-1 and TRBJ1-2; 8 nucleotides match TRBD1. The V segment lost 2 bases and the J segment 8 bases; nucleotides outside the gene matches: 13. Germline lookup yields CDR1 MNHNS and CDR2 SASEGT. This CDR3 has 16 residues.